The T cell receptor beta chain under discussion was sequenced for a study of blood T cell repertoires in COVID-19. TCRdb's copy holds only in-frame clones and misses some; the assay was immunoSEQ multiplex PCR. The data contain 210,000 or so clones, 80% to 90% of them singletons. This CDR3 contains 13 residues. Germline V lookup: CDR1 SGDLS, CDR2 YYNGEE. V gave up 0 bases and J gave up 8 bases, with 8 bases separating them. The chain combines TRBV9 with TRBJ2-2; D not certain. This receptor was obtained from a man aged 18 to 30 with active or convalescent COVID-19. The sequenced sample was peripheral blood. The CDR3 loop reads CASSVGWLGELFF. For the CDR3, the DNA is TGTGCCAGCAGCGTAGGATGGCTGGGGGAGCTGTTTTTT.